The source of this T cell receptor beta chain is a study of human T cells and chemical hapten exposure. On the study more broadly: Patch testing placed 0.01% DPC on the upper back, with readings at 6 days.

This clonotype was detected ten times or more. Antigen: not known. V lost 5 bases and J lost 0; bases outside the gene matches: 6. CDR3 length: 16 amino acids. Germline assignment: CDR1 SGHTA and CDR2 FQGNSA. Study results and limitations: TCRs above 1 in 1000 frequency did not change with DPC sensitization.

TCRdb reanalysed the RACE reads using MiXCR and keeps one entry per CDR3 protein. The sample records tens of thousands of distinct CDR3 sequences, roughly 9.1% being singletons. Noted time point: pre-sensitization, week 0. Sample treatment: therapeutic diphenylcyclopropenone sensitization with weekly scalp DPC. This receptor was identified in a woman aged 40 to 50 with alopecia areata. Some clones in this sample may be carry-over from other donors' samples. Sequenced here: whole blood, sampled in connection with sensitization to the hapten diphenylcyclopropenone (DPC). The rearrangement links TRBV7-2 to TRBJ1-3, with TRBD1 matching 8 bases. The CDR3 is CASSPPGGFSGNTIYF. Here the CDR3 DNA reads TGTGCCAGCAGCCCCCCAGGGGGCTTCTCTGGAAACACCATATATTTT.